The clone carrying this TCR beta chain was counted only a few times. The sample originates from a study of beta chain features in type 1 diabetes. CDR3 length: 13 residues. The V gene's germline CDR1 is MNHEY and CDR2 SMNVEV (reference sequence). The V gene lost 5 bases and the J gene lost 0 bases, with 7 bases spanning the gap. Isolated RNA was reverse transcribed in full, so expressed TCRB transcripts were sequenced. Clones were read by immunoSEQ multiplex PCR, and TCRdb kept only the in-frame ones, dropping some. The sample yields some 500,000 clones, roughly 10% seen once. Sequenced: naive CD4+ T cells from blood. The chain combines TRBV27 with TRBJ1-1; no reliable D call. The clonotype comes from a woman between 18 and 30 years old in good health. DNA for the CDR3: TGTGCCAGCAGTGGCTGGGTGAACACTGAAGCTTTCTTT. This encodes CASSGWVNTEAFF.